This is a list of T cell receptor beta chains from one sample in a study of molecular identifiers for immune sequencing clone quantification. TCRdb independently ran MiXCR on the PCR reads; one entry per CDR3 protein. The top ten hold about 0.84% of the sample, which has about half a million distinct CDR3 sequences, about 22% seen once. Source material: naive CD8+ T cells from blood, with Jurkat cell RNA spiked in. The receptors originated from a human donor in good health. Some libraries in this study had Jurkat cell RNA spiked in. Both conserved end residues are part of each CDR3. D genes are given only for firm matches. Size tells how often a clone was seen (once, few, many) or the class of an expanded clone, and some rows leave it out.

V gene: TRBV5-6
D gene: NA
J gene: TRBJ1-1
clone size: many
CDR3 protein: CASSLILLNTEAFF
CDR3 DNA: TGTGCCAGCAGCTTGATCCTGTTGAACACTGAAGCTTTCTTT

V gene: TRBV7-2
D gene: NA
J gene: TRBJ2-3
clone size: many
CDR3 protein: CASSLSWAGEITDTQYF
CDR3 DNA: TGTGCCAGCAGCTTATCCTGGGCAGGGGAAATCACAGATACGCAGTATTTT

V gene: TRBV5-6
D gene: NA
J gene: TRBJ1-4
clone size: NA
CDR3 protein: CASSLGRDVIF
CDR3 DNA: TGTGCCAGCAGCTTGGGCAGGGACGTGATTTTT

V gene: TRBV2
D gene: TRBD1
J gene: TRBJ1-1
clone size: NA
CDR3 protein: CASSDLQGARTEAFF
CDR3 DNA: TGTGCCAGCAGTGACCTCCAGGGGGCGAGGACTGAAGCTTTCTTT

V gene: TRBV28
D gene: NA
J gene: TRBJ2-7
clone size: NA
CDR3 protein: CASSFRVRYEQYF
CDR3 DNA: TGTGCCAGCAGTTTCAGAGTCCGTTACGAGCAGTACTTC

V gene: TRBV10-3
D gene: TRBD1
J gene: TRBJ1-1
clone size: NA
CDR3 protein: CAIMATGGLSEAFF
CDR3 DNA: TGTGCCATCATGGCGACAGGGGGCCTCTCTGAAGCTTTCTTT

V gene: TRBV28
D gene: TRBD1
J gene: TRBJ2-2
clone size: NA
CDR3 protein: CASSTRTGDGTGELFF
CDR3 DNA: TGTGCCAGCAGTACCCGGACAGGGGACGGCACCGGGGAGCTGTTTTTT

V gene: TRBV5-6
D gene: TRBD2
J gene: TRBJ2-5
clone size: NA
CDR3 protein: CASSLATSGIQGTQYF
CDR3 DNA: TGTGCCAGCAGCCTAGCCACTAGCGGGATTCAAGGGACCCAGTACTTC

V gene: TRBV7-9
D gene: NA
J gene: TRBJ2-7
clone size: NA
CDR3 protein: CASSKPGPFNLYEQYF
CDR3 DNA: TGTGCCAGCAGCAAGCCCGGGCCCTTTAACCTGTACGAGCAGTACTTC

V gene: TRBV7-2
D gene: TRBD1
J gene: TRBJ2-3
clone size: many
CDR3 protein: CASSLTSRDRTSTDTQYF
CDR3 DNA: TGTGCCAGCAGCTTGACGAGCCGGGACAGGACTAGCACAGATACGCAGTATTTT

V gene: TRBV11-3
D gene: NA
J gene: TRBJ2-1
clone size: few
CDR3 protein: CASSWTAASYNEQFF
CDR3 DNA: TGTGCCAGCAGCTGGACAGCGGCCTCCTACAATGAGCAGTTCTTC

V gene: TRBV6-5
D gene: NA
J gene: TRBJ2-7
clone size: NA
CDR3 protein: CASRTGGPAYEQYF
CDR3 DNA: TGTGCCAGCAGGACCGGTGGGCCAGCCTACGAGCAGTACTTC

V gene: TRBV7-2
D gene: NA
J gene: TRBJ1-2
clone size: few
CDR3 protein: CASRGIGYGYTF
CDR3 DNA: TGTGCCAGCCGGGGGATCGGCTATGGCTACACCTTC

V gene: TRBV29-1
D gene: TRBD2
J gene: TRBJ2-3
clone size: many
CDR3 protein: CSAPLAGDTDTQYF
CDR3 DNA: TGCAGCGCTCCACTAGCGGGGGACACAGATACGCAGTATTTT

V gene: TRBV7-2
D gene: NA
J gene: TRBJ1-5
clone size: many
CDR3 protein: CASSLRDTNQPQHF
CDR3 DNA: TGTGCCAGCAGCTTAAGGGACACCAATCAGCCCCAGCATTTT

V gene: TRBV7-9
D gene: TRBD1
J gene: TRBJ2-5
clone size: few
CDR3 protein: CASRSPDRGLQETQYF
CDR3 DNA: TGTGCCAGCAGATCCCCGGACAGGGGGTTGCAAGAGACCCAGTACTTC

V gene: TRBV9
D gene: NA
J gene: TRBJ2-2
clone size: many
CDR3 protein: CASSGSAGELFF
CDR3 DNA: TGTGCCAGCAGCGGGAGCGCCGGGGAGCTGTTTTTT

V gene: TRBV30
D gene: TRBD2
J gene: TRBJ2-1
clone size: NA
CDR3 protein: CAWSSTGTSSSGQFF
CDR3 DNA: TGTGCCTGGAGTTCCACCGGGACTAGCAGTAGCGGGCAGTTCTTC

V gene: TRBV3-1
D gene: NA
J gene: TRBJ2-5
clone size: NA
CDR3 protein: CASSLEYKETQYF
CDR3 DNA: TGTGCCAGCAGCCTTGAATACAAAGAGACCCAGTACTTC

V gene: TRBV27
D gene: TRBD1
J gene: TRBJ1-1
clone size: many
CDR3 protein: CASSSDRVGFTEAFF
CDR3 DNA: TGTGCCAGCAGTTCCGACAGGGTCGGGTTCACTGAAGCTTTCTTT

V gene: TRBV4-3
D gene: TRBD1
J gene: TRBJ1-1
clone size: few
CDR3 protein: CASSQWTGENTEAFF
CDR3 DNA: TGCGCCAGCAGCCAATGGACAGGGGAGAACACTGAAGCTTTCTTT

V gene: TRBV7-2
D gene: NA
J gene: TRBJ2-5
clone size: many
CDR3 protein: CASSLSPPGGSQETQYF
CDR3 DNA: TGTGCCAGCAGCTTATCGCCGCCCGGCGGCTCGCAAGAGACCCAGTACTTC

V gene: TRBV20-1
D gene: NA
J gene: TRBJ1-3
clone size: many
CDR3 protein: CSARGREPGNTIYF
CDR3 DNA: TGCAGTGCTAGGGGCAGGGAGCCTGGAAACACCATATATTTT

V gene: TRBV7-8
D gene: NA
J gene: TRBJ1-5
clone size: many
CDR3 protein: CASSPDGRAPYQPQHF
CDR3 DNA: TGTGCCAGCAGCCCTGATGGTAGGGCTCCGTATCAGCCCCAGCATTTT

V gene: TRBV27
D gene: TRBD1
J gene: TRBJ2-7
clone size: many
CDR3 protein: CASSFYRGAYEQYF
CDR3 DNA: TGTGCCAGCAGTTTTTACAGGGGTGCCTACGAGCAGTACTTC

V gene: TRBV28
D gene: TRBD1
J gene: TRBJ2-7
clone size: many
CDR3 protein: CASSPIWTGENEQYF
CDR3 DNA: TGTGCCAGCAGTCCCATCTGGACAGGGGAAAACGAGCAGTACTTC

V gene: TRBV7-8
D gene: TRBD2
J gene: TRBJ2-3
clone size: many
CDR3 protein: CASSLLAGGLSTDTQYF
CDR3 DNA: TGTGCCAGCAGCTTACTAGCGGGGGGGCTAAGCACAGATACGCAGTATTTT

V gene: TRBV30
D gene: NA
J gene: TRBJ1-1
clone size: many
CDR3 protein: CAWSEDVEAFF
CDR3 DNA: TGTGCCTGGAGTGAGGACGTTGAAGCTTTCTTT

V gene: TRBV12-3/TRBV12-4
D gene: NA
J gene: TRBJ2-3
clone size: many
CDR3 protein: CASSLGSWDTQYF
CDR3 DNA: TGTGCCAGCAGTTTGGGTAGCTGGGATACGCAGTATTTT

V gene: TRBV28
D gene: NA
J gene: TRBJ1-1
clone size: many
CDR3 protein: CASSHRGRTEAFF
CDR3 DNA: TGTGCCAGCAGTCACCGGGGCCGCACTGAAGCTTTCTTT

V gene: TRBV19
D gene: NA
J gene: TRBJ1-2
clone size: NA
CDR3 protein: CASSMTDPFPYGYTF
CDR3 DNA: TGTGCCAGTAGTATGACGGACCCCTTTCCCTATGGCTACACCTTC

V gene: TRBV15
D gene: NA
J gene: TRBJ2-7
clone size: many
CDR3 protein: CATSRDRGLSHYEQYF
CDR3 DNA: TGTGCCACCAGTAGAGATCGGGGGCTCTCCCACTACGAGCAGTACTTC

V gene: TRBV6-2/TRBV6-3
D gene: NA
J gene: TRBJ1-2
clone size: many
CDR3 protein: CASGPRRGEDYGYTF
CDR3 DNA: TGTGCCAGCGGGCCCCGCCGGGGAGAGGACTATGGCTACACCTTC

V gene: TRBV27
D gene: NA
J gene: TRBJ2-5
clone size: many
CDR3 protein: CASSLSIQSQETQYF
CDR3 DNA: TGTGCCAGCAGTTTATCGATCCAGAGTCAAGAGACCCAGTACTTC

V gene: TRBV7-9
D gene: NA
J gene: TRBJ2-7
clone size: many
CDR3 protein: CASSLDLYEQYF
CDR3 DNA: TGTGCCAGCAGCTTAGACCTCTACGAGCAGTACTTC

V gene: TRBV6-1
D gene: TRBD1
J gene: TRBJ2-1
clone size: NA
CDR3 protein: CASSAGGWYNEQFF
CDR3 DNA: TGTGCCAGCAGTGCAGGGGGCTGGTACAATGAGCAGTTCTTC

V gene: TRBV9
D gene: NA
J gene: TRBJ1-4
clone size: NA
CDR3 protein: CASSVDGAWGEKLFF
CDR3 DNA: TGTGCCAGCAGCGTAGACGGGGCGTGGGGTGAAAAACTGTTTTTT

V gene: TRBV7-9
D gene: NA
J gene: TRBJ2-1
clone size: few
CDR3 protein: CASSLAEAEGNEQFF
CDR3 DNA: TGTGCCAGCAGCTTAGCAGAGGCCGAGGGGAATGAGCAGTTCTTC

V gene: TRBV7-6
D gene: TRBD1
J gene: TRBJ2-3
clone size: many
CDR3 protein: CASSPGQPTDTQYF
CDR3 DNA: TGTGCCAGCAGCCCGGGACAGCCCACAGATACGCAGTATTTT

V gene: TRBV21-1
D gene: NA
J gene: TRBJ2-5
clone size: many
CDR3 protein: CASSKFAKETQYF
CDR3 DNA: TGTGCCAGCAGCAAATTCGCAAAAGAGACCCAGTACTTC

V gene: TRBV5-1
D gene: TRBD2
J gene: TRBJ2-3
clone size: many
CDR3 protein: CASSFLSSGSDTQYF
CDR3 DNA: TGCGCCAGCAGCTTCCTCTCGAGCGGGAGTGATACGCAGTATTTT

V gene: TRBV4-3
D gene: NA
J gene: TRBJ2-7
clone size: many
CDR3 protein: CASSQGPQYEQYF
CDR3 DNA: TGCGCCAGCAGCCAAGGACCCCAGTACGAGCAGTACTTC

V gene: TRBV18
D gene: NA
J gene: TRBJ2-7
clone size: NA
CDR3 protein: CASSTGTYPYEQYF
CDR3 DNA: TGTGCCAGCTCAACCGGGACCTATCCCTACGAGCAGTACTTC